These 12 T cell receptor beta chains share one sample of origin, sequenced in a study of T cell responses to AZD1222 COVID-19 vaccine (dated by TCRdb to the early 2020s). In the paper's terms, the time point label means: baseline before first vaccination. To prepare the library, the immunoSEQ multiplex PCR assay was applied. The table comes from immuneACCESS by way of TCRdb, which keeps in-frame sequences with V and J called. Part of the clones is missing from these tables; in studies checked, under half for an unresolved V gene and the rest for unknown reasons. The table for this sample lists approximately 120,000 clones; around 90% of them were counted only once. 1.5% to 1.7% of the sample comes from the top ten. The specimen comprised peripheral blood, sampled on day 0 of AZD1222 vaccination. These receptor sequences come from an adult in good health.

This sequence joins TRBV9 and TRBJ2-2, with D possibly TRBD1 on 5 matching bases. The V end was cut by 4 bases, the J end by 3 bases, with 16 bases between. Germline lookup yields CDR1 SGDLS and CDR2 YYNGEE. The CDR3 has 16 residues. CDR3 in DNA: TGTGCCAGCAGCCGACAGCCAGTCCAGGACACCGGGGAGCTGTTTTTT. Translating gives CASSRQPVQDTGELFF.

The rearrangement uses TRBV28 and TRBJ1-2; a weak D match, TRBD1 (5 bases). The CDR3 is 14 residues long. Trimming took 8 bases from V and 3 from J, leaving 16 bases between them. CDR1 MDHEN and CDR2 SYDVKM come from the germline V gene. CDR3 sequence reads: CASFEAGGDYGYTF. DNA of the CDR3: TGTGCCAGCTTCGAAGCGGGAGGGGACTATGGCTACACCTTC.

The chain employs TRBV6-2 or TRBV6-3 and TRBJ2-6, with D possibly TRBD2 on 7 matching bases. Trimming left V 7 bases short and J 4 bases short, with 23 bases between. The CDR3 runs to 18 residues. Germline loops: CDR1 MNHEY, CDR2 SVGEGT. The CDR3 DNA is TGTGCCAGCACCCCGAGGGGGGGCGTAAGTTTGGGGGCCAACGTCCTGACTTTC. Protein sequence: CASTPRGGVSLGANVLTF.

V gene TRBV24-1 combines with J gene TRBJ2-1, with 9 bases matching TRBD1. The CDR3 totals 15 residues. Germline trimming cut 7 bases from V and 10 bases from J; bases unmatched to any gene: 13. The germline CDR1 and CDR2 sequences are KGHDR and SFDVKD. The DNA for the CDR3 is TGTGCCACCAGCGGACAGGGGAAGGTGAGAGGGGAGCAGTTCTTC. Translation gives CATSGQGKVRGEQFF.

The chain employs TRBV9 and TRBJ1-3; D is uncertain. The CDR3 totals 14 residues. Between the trimmed V and J ends, which lost 5 bases and 0 bases, there was a span of 9 bases. The germline V gene encodes CDR1 SGDLS and CDR2 YYNGEE. CDR3 nucleotides: TGTGCCAGCAGTGCCTCAGACTCTGGAAACACCATATATTTT. It encodes CASSASDSGNTIYF.

The chain couples TRBV29-1 to TRBJ1-5; D gene unclear. With 7 bases removed from V and 0 bases from J, the gap between germline ends came to 10 bases. Germline CDR1 SQVTM, CDR2 ANQGSEA. CDR3 length: 13 amino acids. In nucleotides, the CDR3 is TGCAGCGCTCGTACAGATAGCAATCAGCCCCAGCATTTT. Its protein product is CSARTDSNQPQHF.

Here the CDR3 DNA reads TGTGCCAGCAGTTTAAGCCAAGACTACGAGCAGTACTTC. Amino acids: CASSLSQDYEQYF. The chain joins TRBV27 to TRBJ2-7; D call uncertain. CDR1 and CDR2 from the germline V gene are MNHEY and SMNVEV (reference sequence). The CDR3 totals 13 residues. V lost 2 bases, J lost 3 bases, and 8 bases lay in between.

V and J are TRBV7-2 and TRBJ2-7; 8 bases are shared with TRBD2. This CDR3 contains 14 residues. The trim removed 8 bases at V and 0 bases at J, leaving 6 bases unmatched. Looked up from germline, CDR1 is SGHTA and CDR2 is FQGNSA. CDR3 in DNA: TGTGCCAGCTCTCTAGCGGGCCCCTCCTACGAGCAGTACTTC. This codes for CASSLAGPSYEQYF.

DNA of the CDR3: TGTGCCAGCAGCAATCTAGCGGGGCATTACGAGCAGTACTTC. Translation: CASSNLAGHYEQYF. This sequence joins TRBV6-2 or TRBV6-3 and TRBJ2-7; 9 bases agree with TRBD2. V gave up 6 bases and J gave up 4 bases; unmatched junction bases: 7. The CDR3 runs 14 residues. Germline CDR1 is MNHEY and CDR2 is SVGEGT.

This sequence joins TRBV6-5 and TRBJ2-5; a possible D gene is TRBD1 (7 bases). CDR3 size: 12 residues. Germline values: CDR1 MNHEY, CDR2 SVGAGI. V was shortened by 10 bases and J by 5 bases, with 14 bases between the two germline ends. The CDR3 nucleotides are TGTGCCACCCAGGGGGGTGGCGAGACCCAGTACTTC. Translation: CATQGGGETQYF.

This clone was found once. This chain connects TRBV2 to TRBJ1-1; maybe TRBD1 (5 bases). The ends were cut back, 2 bases at V and 4 bases at J, with 14 bases in the middle. This CDR3 is 15 amino acids long. The germline V gene has CDR1 SNHLY and CDR2 FYNNEI. CDR3 amino acids: CASSEIGTYLTEAFF. Here the CDR3 DNA reads TGTGCCAGCAGTGAAATCGGGACTTATCTCACTGAAGCTTTCTTT.

The genes are TRBV5-1 and TRBJ1-2, with TRBD1 matching over 8 bases. The J segment lost 5 bases and the V segment lost 2 bases, leaving 5 bases of the junction unmatched. The CDR3 sequence is 14 residues long. Looked up from germline, CDR1 is SGHRS and CDR2 is YFSETQ. CDR3 region: CASSFAGQEYGYTF. The CDR3 nucleotides are TGCGCCAGCAGCTTTGCGGGACAGGAATATGGCTACACCTTC. Variable domain in full (rest from reference TRBV5-1 and TRBJ1-2): KAGVTQTPRYLIKTRGQQVTLSCSPISGHRSVSWYQQTPGQGLQFLFEYFSETQRNKGNFPGRFSGRQFSNSRSEMNVSTLELGDSALYLCASSFAGQEYGYTFGSGTRLTVV.